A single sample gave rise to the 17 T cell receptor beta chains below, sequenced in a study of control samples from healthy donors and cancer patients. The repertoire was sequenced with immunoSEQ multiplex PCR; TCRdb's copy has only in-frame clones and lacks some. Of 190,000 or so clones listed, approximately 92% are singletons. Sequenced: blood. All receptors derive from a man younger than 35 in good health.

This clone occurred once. The CDR3 spells CASSTTQGGGYTF. The CDR3 DNA follows: TGCGCCAGCAGCACCACACAGGGCGGGGGCTACACCTTC. This sequence joins TRBV5-1 and TRBJ1-2; tentative D call: TRBD1 (6 bases). This CDR3 is 13 amino acids long. Germline V gene sequence: CDR1 SGHRS, CDR2 YFSETQ. V dropped 4 bases and J dropped 8 bases, with 15 bases sitting between them.

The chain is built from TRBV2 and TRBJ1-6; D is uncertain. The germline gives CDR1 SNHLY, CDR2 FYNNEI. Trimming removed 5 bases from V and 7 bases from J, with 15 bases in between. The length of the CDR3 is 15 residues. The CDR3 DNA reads TGTGCCAGCAGTTCTTCACTCATTGCGAATTCACCCCTCCACTTT. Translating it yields CASSSSLIANSPLHF. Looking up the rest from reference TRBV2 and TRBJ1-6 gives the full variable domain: EPEVTQTPSHQVTQMGQEVILRCVPISNHLYFYWYRQILGQKVEFLVSFYNNEISEKSEIFDDQFSVERPDGSNFTLKIRSTKLEDSAMYFCASSSSLIANSPLHFGNGTRLTVT.

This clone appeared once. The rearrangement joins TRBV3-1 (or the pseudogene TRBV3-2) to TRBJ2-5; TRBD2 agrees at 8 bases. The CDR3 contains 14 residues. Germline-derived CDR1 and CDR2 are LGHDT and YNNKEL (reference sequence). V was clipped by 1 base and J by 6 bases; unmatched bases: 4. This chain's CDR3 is CASSQASGGKTQYF. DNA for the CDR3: TGTGCCAGCAGCCAAGCAAGCGGGGGTAAGACCCAGTACTTC.

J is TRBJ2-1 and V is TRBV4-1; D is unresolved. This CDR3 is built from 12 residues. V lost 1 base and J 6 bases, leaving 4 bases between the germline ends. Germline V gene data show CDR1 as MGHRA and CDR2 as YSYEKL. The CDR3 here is CASSQVGNEQFF. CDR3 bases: TGCGCCAGCAGCCAAGTTGGCAATGAGCAGTTCTTC.

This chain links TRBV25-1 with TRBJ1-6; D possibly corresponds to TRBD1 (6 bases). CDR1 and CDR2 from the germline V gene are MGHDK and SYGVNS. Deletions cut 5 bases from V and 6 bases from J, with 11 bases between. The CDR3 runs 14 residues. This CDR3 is CASSLVGANSPLHF. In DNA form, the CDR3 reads TGTGCCAGCAGTTTGGTGGGGGCTAATTCACCCCTCCACTTT. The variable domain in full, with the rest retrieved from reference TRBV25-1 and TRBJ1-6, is EADIYQTPRYLVIGTGKKITLECSQTMGHDKMYWYQQDPGMELHLIHYSYGVNSTEKGDLSSESTVSRIRTEHFPLTLESARPSHTSQYLCASSLVGANSPLHFGNGTRLTVT.

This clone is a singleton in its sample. The CDR3 region has the DNA TGTGCCAGCAGTTTGGAAATCGACAGGGAAAGAGATTACGAGCAGTACTTC. Translated, it gives CASSLEIDRERDYEQYF. J is TRBJ2-7 and V is TRBV28; 7 bases align to TRBD1. V gave up 3 bases and J gave up 4 bases; unmatched junction bases: 15. This CDR3 has 17 amino acids. CDR1 is MDHEN, CDR2 SYDVKM, per germline.

The CDR3 protein is CASSLVSEDTQYF. CDR3 nucleotides: TGTGCCAGCAGCTTGGTGTCAGAAGATACGCAGTATTTT. The genes are TRBV5-4 and TRBJ2-3; no clear D gene. The CDR3 spans 13 residues. V lost 0 bases and J 5 bases, leaving 7 bases between the germline ends. In germline, CDR1 is SGHNT, CDR2 YYREEE (reference sequence).

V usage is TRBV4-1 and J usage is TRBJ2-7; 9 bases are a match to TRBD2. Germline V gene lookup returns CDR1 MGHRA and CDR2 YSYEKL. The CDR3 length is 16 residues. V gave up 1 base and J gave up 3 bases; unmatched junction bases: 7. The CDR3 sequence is CASSQVAAGGIYEQYF. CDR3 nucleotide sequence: TGCGCCAGCAGCCAAGTGGCGGCGGGGGGGATCTACGAGCAGTACTTC.

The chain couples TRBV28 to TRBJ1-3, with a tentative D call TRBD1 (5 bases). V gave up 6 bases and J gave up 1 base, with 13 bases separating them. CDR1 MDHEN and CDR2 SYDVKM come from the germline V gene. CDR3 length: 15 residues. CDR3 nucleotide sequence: TGTGCCAGCAGACTCAGCTGGGGGTCTGGAAACACCATATATTTT. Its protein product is CASRLSWGSGNTIYF.

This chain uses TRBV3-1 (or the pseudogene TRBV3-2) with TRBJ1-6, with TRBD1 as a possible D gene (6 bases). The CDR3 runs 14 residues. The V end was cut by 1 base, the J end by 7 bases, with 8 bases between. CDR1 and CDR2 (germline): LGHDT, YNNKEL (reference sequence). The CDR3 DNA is TGTGCCAGCAGCCAAGGTACAGGGAATTCACCCCTCCACTTT. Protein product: CASSQGTGNSPLHF.

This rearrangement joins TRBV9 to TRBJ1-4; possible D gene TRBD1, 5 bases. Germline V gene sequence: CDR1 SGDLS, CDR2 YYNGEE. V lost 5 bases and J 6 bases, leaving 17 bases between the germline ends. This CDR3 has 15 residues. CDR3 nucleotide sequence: TGTGCCAGCAGTCCCGATCTTTGGGGGGATGAAAAACTGTTTTTT. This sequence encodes CASSPDLWGDEKLFF.

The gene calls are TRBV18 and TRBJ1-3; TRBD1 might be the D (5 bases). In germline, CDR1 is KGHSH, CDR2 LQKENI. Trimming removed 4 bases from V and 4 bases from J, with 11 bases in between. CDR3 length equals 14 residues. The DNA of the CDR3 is TGTGCCAGCTCACTTGTCCAGGGAGGAAACACCATATATTTT. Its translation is CASSLVQGGNTIYF. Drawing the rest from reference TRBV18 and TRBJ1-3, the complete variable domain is NAGVMQNPRHLVRRRGQEARLRCSPMKGHSHVYWYRQLPEEGLKFMVYLQKENIIDESGMPKERFSAEFPKEGPSILRIQQVVRGDSAAYFCASSLVQGGNTIYFGEGSWLTVV.

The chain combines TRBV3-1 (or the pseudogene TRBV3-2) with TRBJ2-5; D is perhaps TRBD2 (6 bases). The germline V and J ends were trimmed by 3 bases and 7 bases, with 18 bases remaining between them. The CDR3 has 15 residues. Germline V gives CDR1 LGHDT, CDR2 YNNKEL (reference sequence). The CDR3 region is CASSQDRDSGGTQYF. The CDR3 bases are TGTGCCAGCAGCCAGGACCGGGACTCCGGGGGGACCCAGTACTTC.

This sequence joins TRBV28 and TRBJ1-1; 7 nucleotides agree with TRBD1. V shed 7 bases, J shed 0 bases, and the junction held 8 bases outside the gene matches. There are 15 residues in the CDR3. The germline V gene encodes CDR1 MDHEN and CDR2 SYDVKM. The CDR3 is CASTGSTGMNTEAFF. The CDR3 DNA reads TGTGCCAGCACCGGCTCGACAGGGATGAACACTGAAGCTTTCTTT. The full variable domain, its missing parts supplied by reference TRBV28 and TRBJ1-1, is DVKVTQSSRYLVKRTGEKVFLECVQDMDHENMFWYRQDPGLGLRLIYFSYDVKMKEKGDIPEGYSVSREKKERFSLILESASTNQTSMYLCASTGSTGMNTEAFFGQGTRLTVV.

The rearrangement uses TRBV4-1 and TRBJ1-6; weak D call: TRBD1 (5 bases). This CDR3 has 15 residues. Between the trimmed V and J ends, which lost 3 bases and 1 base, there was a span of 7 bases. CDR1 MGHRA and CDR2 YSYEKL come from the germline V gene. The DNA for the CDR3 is TGCGCCAGCAGCCACGGGGCATCCTATAATTCACCCCTCCACTTT. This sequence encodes CASSHGASYNSPLHF.

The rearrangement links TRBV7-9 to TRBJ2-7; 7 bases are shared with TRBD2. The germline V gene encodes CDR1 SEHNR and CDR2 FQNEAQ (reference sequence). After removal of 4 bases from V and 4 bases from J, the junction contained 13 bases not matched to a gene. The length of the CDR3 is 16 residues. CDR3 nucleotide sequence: TGTGCCAGCAGCTCCCTCAGCGGGGCCCGATATTACGAGCAGTACTTC. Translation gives CASSSLSGARYYEQYF.

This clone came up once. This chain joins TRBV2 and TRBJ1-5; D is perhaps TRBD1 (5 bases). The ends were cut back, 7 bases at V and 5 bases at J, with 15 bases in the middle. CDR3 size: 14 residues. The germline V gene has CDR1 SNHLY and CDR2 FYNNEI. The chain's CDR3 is CASNEGSQDQPQHF. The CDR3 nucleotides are TGTGCCAGCAATGAGGGGTCCCAGGATCAGCCCCAGCATTTT.